This T cell receptor beta chain was captured in a study of PD-1 blockade in classical Hodgkin lymphoma. Clones were sequenced by immunoSEQ multiplex PCR, and TCRdb holds only the in-frame ones, with some missing. The sample consists of about 110,000 clones, 70% to 90% of them appearing once. Germline V CDR1 and CDR2: MDHEN, SYDVKM. This CDR3 spans 13 amino acids. With 2 bases removed from V and 4 bases from J, the gap between germline ends came to 3 bases. No patient escaped relapse after autologous stem cell transplantation, and brentuximab vedotin exposure varied. The patients, who had relapsed/refractory classical Hodgkin lymphoma, achieved best responses of complete response, partial response or progressive disease.

V usage is TRBV28 and J usage is TRBJ2-6; no clear D gene. The sequence was obtained from a human donor with classical Hodgkin lymphoma. Sequences were derived from peripheral blood mononuclear cells (PBMCs), sampled before the second cycle of nivolumab. The CDR3 DNA follows: TGTGCCAGCAGTTTAAAGGGGGCCAACGTCCTGACTTTC. Translation: CASSLKGANVLTF. Using reference TRBV28 and TRBJ2-6 for the parts outside the CDR3, the full variable domain is DVKVTQSSRYLVKRTGEKVFLECVQDMDHENMFWYRQDPGLGLRLIYFSYDVKMKEKGDIPEGYSVSREKKERFSLILESASTNQTSMYLCASSLKGANVLTFGAGSRLTVL.